The 24 T cell receptor beta chains presented below share a single source sample, sequenced in a study of blood T cell repertoires in COVID-19 (dated by TCRdb to 2018 to 2020). Libraries were made using the immunoSEQ multiplex PCR assay. Not all clones reach the TCRdb copy of this immuneACCESS table, which keeps in-frame sequences only. Checked studies attribute under half of the gap to unresolved V genes and leave the rest unexplained. The sample table contains 200,000 to 250,000 clones; only one count was recorded for roughly four fifths of them. The biggest ten clones account for around 8.8% of the sample. Sequencing used PBMCs or T cells enriched from blood (not recorded which). These receptors all come from a man aged 40-49 years who had recovered from COVID-19.

V is TRBV19 and J is TRBJ2-2; D is unresolved. Trimming cost V 0 bases and J 4 bases, with 9 bases left between them. Germline V gene sequence: CDR1 LNHDA, CDR2 SQIVND (reference sequence). The CDR3 has 15 residues. The CDR3 DNA sequence: TGTGCCAGTAGTATAGATTGGGCTGGCACCGGGGAGCTGTTTTTT. Protein product: CASSIDWAGTGELFF.

V gene TRBV11-2 combines with J gene TRBJ2-3, with no clear D. V gave up 2 bases and J gave up 7 bases, with 16 bases separating them. Germline lookup yields CDR1 SGHAT and CDR2 FQNNGV. This CDR3 is 15 amino acids long. This CDR3 reads CASSLLPGTRNTQYF. CDR3 in DNA: TGTGCCAGCAGCTTACTTCCGGGTACTCGGAATACGCAGTATTTT.

This chain's CDR3 is CASSFLRVQLGHEQYF. The CDR3 DNA sequence: TGTGCCAGCAGTTTCCTACGGGTCCAGTTAGGCCACGAGCAGTACTTC. The rearrangement joins TRBV27 to TRBJ2-7; D gene uncertain. The CDR3 contains 16 residues. Trimming removed 3 bases from V and 5 bases from J, with 20 bases in between. The germline CDR1 and CDR2 sequences are MNHEY and SMNVEV (reference sequence).

This chain links TRBV19 with TRBJ2-7; D is possibly TRBD2 (6 bases). The germline V gene encodes CDR1 LNHDA and CDR2 SQIVND (reference sequence). Trimming took 5 bases from V and 2 from J, leaving 13 bases between them. The CDR3 is 14 residues long. CDR3 in DNA: TGTGCCAGTAGTCTCGCGGGAAATACCTACGAGCAGTACTTC. Translation gives CASSLAGNTYEQYF.

The chain uses TRBV5-1 and TRBJ1-1; a weak D match, TRBD1 (6 bases). Looked up from germline, CDR1 is SGHRS and CDR2 is YFSETQ. The CDR3 is 19 residues long. The germline V and J ends were trimmed by 3 bases and 0 bases, with 24 bases remaining between them. CDR3 nucleotide sequence: TGCGCCAGCAGCTCAGACCGACTTGGACAGCCTAGCATGAACACTGAAGCTTTCTTT. Its protein is CASSSDRLGQPSMNTEAFF. The variable domain in full, completed from reference TRBV5-1 and TRBJ1-1, reads KAGVTQTPRYLIKTRGQQVTLSCSPISGHRSVSWYQQTPGQGLQFLFEYFSETQRNKGNFPGRFSGRQFSNSRSEMNVSTLELGDSALYLCASSSDRLGQPSMNTEAFFGQGTRLTVV.

This clone was recorded only once. The CDR3 loop reads CASRQPGASNEQFF. The CDR3 nucleotides are TGTGCCAGCAGACAGCCAGGGGCAAGCAATGAGCAGTTCTTC. The rearrangement uses TRBV7-6 and TRBJ2-1; D perhaps matches TRBD1 (6 bases). CDR3 size: 14 residues. The V end was cut by 6 bases, the J end by 6 bases, with 15 bases between. Germline-derived CDR1 and CDR2 are SGHVS and FNYEAQ. The full variable domain, completed using reference TRBV7-6 and TRBJ2-1, is GAGVSQSPRYKVTKRGQDVALRCDPISGHVSLYWYRQALGQGPEFLTYFNYEAQQDKSGLPNDRFSAERPEGSISTLTIQRTEQRDSAMYRCASRQPGASNEQFFGPGTRLTVL.

In its sample, this clone was seen once. The J gene is TRBJ2-2, the V gene TRBV11-2; a weak D match, TRBD1 (5 bases). The V and J ends lost 5 bases and 4 bases respectively, with 8 bases between them. In germline, CDR1 is SGHAT, CDR2 FQNNGV. This CDR3 region has 13 residues. In DNA form, the CDR3 reads TGTGCCAGCAGCCGCGACAGCACCGGGGAGCTGTTTTTT. Amino acid sequence: CASSRDSTGELFF.

CDR3 DNA: TGTGCCAGCAGCTTTACAGGGTTAAATCAGCCCCAGCATTTT. This encodes CASSFTGLNQPQHF. This rearrangement joins TRBV7-9 to TRBJ1-5; TRBD1 is a possible D gene (6 bases). The germline V gene has CDR1 SEHNR and CDR2 FQNEAQ (reference sequence). V lost 3 bases and J lost 4, with 10 bases in between. This CDR3 is 14 amino acids long.

The rearrangement joins TRBV19 to TRBJ2-3; 11 positions match TRBD2. CDR3 length: 17 amino acids. Germline lookup yields CDR1 LNHDA and CDR2 SQIVND (reference sequence). Unmatched junction bases numbered 11, after V lost 9 bases and J lost 0 bases. The CDR3 DNA is TGTGCCAGAAAACTAGCGGGGGCATACCTTAGCACAGATACGCAGTATTTT. Translated: CARKLAGAYLSTDTQYF.

The chain has TRBV5-6 and TRBJ2-1; 11 bases agree with TRBD2. The CDR3 contains 18 residues. Trimming took 4 bases from V and 5 from J; bases not matched to a gene: 14. Per the germline V gene, CDR1 is SGHDT and CDR2 is YYEEEE. DNA of the CDR3: TGTGCCAGCAGCCTCCCGGGACTAGCGGCGGACTTCGACAATGAGCAGTTCTTC. This translates into CASSLPGLAADFDNEQFF.

The V and J genes are TRBV19 and TRBJ2-4, with 8 bases matching TRBD1. The junction had 8 bases not matched to a gene; V was cut back by 10 bases and J by 9 bases. Germline CDR1 and CDR2: LNHDA and SQIVND (reference sequence). The CDR3 has 12 residues. The CDR3 sequence is CATTGQGSIQYF. CDR3 coding DNA: TGTGCCACTACCGGACAGGGAAGCATTCAGTACTTC.

This clone occurred many times. The genes are TRBV7-3 and TRBJ2-3; possibly TRBD2 for D (6 bases). Germline V gene data show CDR1 as SGHTA and CDR2 as FQGTGA. V gave up 2 bases and J gave up 4 bases, with 13 bases separating them. The CDR3 loop spans 15 amino acids. CDR3 in DNA: TGTGCCAGCAGCTTAGGGCGGGGCGGGGCAGATACGCAGTATTTT. Translating it yields CASSLGRGGADTQYF. Combining the CDR3 with reference TRBV7-3 and TRBJ2-3 gives the whole variable domain GAGVSQTPSNKVTEKGKYVELRCDPISGHTALYWYRQSLGQGPEFLIYFQGTGAADDSGLPNDRFFAVRPEGSVSTLKIQRTERGDSAVYLCASSLGRGGADTQYFGPGTRLTVL.

This clone has just a few counts. The rearrangement joins TRBV19 to TRBJ2-7; 9 positions agree with TRBD1. Unmatched junction bases numbered 5, after V lost 5 bases and J lost 6 bases. Germline CDR1 is LNHDA and CDR2 is SQIVND (reference sequence). This CDR3 contains 13 residues. CDR3 protein: CASSPGQGREQYF. In DNA, the CDR3 is TGTGCCAGTAGTCCGGGACAGGGTCGCGAGCAGTACTTC.

The V gene is TRBV28, the J gene TRBJ1-2, with 7 bases aligning to TRBD1. J was trimmed by 7 bases and V by 5 bases; bases with no gene match: 10. This CDR3 spans 14 amino acids. CDR1 and CDR2 (germline): MDHEN, SYDVKM. The CDR3 here is CASSPPDRVSGYTF. CDR3 coding DNA: TGTGCCAGCAGTCCACCAGACAGGGTATCTGGCTACACCTTC.

The CDR3 is CASRQGGQPQHF. Here the CDR3 DNA reads TGTGCCAGCAGACAGGGCGGTCAGCCCCAGCATTTT. The gene calls are TRBV6-5 and TRBJ1-5; TRBD1 is a possible D gene (6 bases). CDR1 is MNHEY, CDR2 SVGAGI, per germline. The CDR3 covers 12 residues. Trimming took 6 bases from V and 6 from J, leaving 9 bases between them.

This chain links TRBV24-1 with TRBJ1-2, with 8 nucleotides matching TRBD1. Trimming cost V 3 bases and J 5 bases; bases outside gene matches: 10. The CDR3 is 16 residues long. Germline V gene data show CDR1 as KGHDR and CDR2 as SFDVKD. The CDR3 reads CATSDMDRAGRYGYTF. CDR3 nucleotide sequence: TGTGCCACCAGTGATATGGACAGGGCCGGGAGGTATGGCTACACCTTC.

The J gene is TRBJ2-2, the V gene TRBV5-1; the D gene is possibly TRBD2 (5 bases). The ends were cut back, 1 base at V and 7 bases at J, with 8 bases in the middle. The CDR3 contains 13 residues. Germline CDR1 and CDR2: SGHRS and YFSETQ. CDR3 loop: CASSLYGDGELFF. CDR3 nucleotides: TGCGCCAGCAGCTTGTACGGGGACGGGGAGCTGTTTTTT.

This sequence joins TRBV2 and TRBJ2-2; TRBD2 might be the D (6 bases). CDR3 length equals 15 residues. V was trimmed by 4 bases and J by 5 bases, leaving 14 bases between them. The germline CDR1 and CDR2 sequences are SNHLY and FYNNEI. The CDR3 sequence is CASSGRLVRTGELFF. As DNA, the CDR3 is TGTGCCAGCAGTGGCCGACTAGTGAGGACCGGGGAGCTGTTTTTT.

The CDR3 sequence is CASSLGTSGSRREQFF. CDR3 DNA: TGTGCCAGCAGCCTCGGGACTAGCGGGAGCCGGCGAGAGCAGTTCTTC. The J gene is TRBJ2-1, the V gene TRBV7-2; 14 bases align to TRBD2. V lost 5 bases, J lost 10 bases, and 10 bases stayed unmatched. This CDR3 is built from 16 residues. Germline loops: CDR1 SGHTA, CDR2 FQGNSA.

The chain carries TRBV9 and TRBJ2-5; TRBD2 matches 8 bases. From germline, CDR1 is SGDLS and CDR2 YYNGEE. V was pared by 0 bases and J by 3 bases, with 10 bases of the junction left unmatched. The CDR3 has 17 residues. CDR3 bases: TGTGCCAGCAGCGTAGGAGGACTAGCCCCCGGGGAAGAGACCCAGTACTTC. As protein: CASSVGGLAPGEETQYF.

As regards this clone: The sample has other DNA sequences that encode this CDR3 too. The chain has TRBV6-5 and TRBJ1-1; D is uncertain. Trimming took off 0 bases at V and 1 base at J, with 6 bases between the two ends. This CDR3 is built from 14 residues. Germline V gene lookup returns CDR1 MNHEY and CDR2 SVGAGI. The CDR3 region is CASSYSGGNTEAFF. The CDR3 DNA reads TGTGCCAGCAGTTACTCCGGCGGGAACACTGAAGCTTTCTTT.

The gene calls are TRBV19 and TRBJ2-2; the D gene is possibly TRBD1 (6 bases). Germline V gene data show CDR1 as LNHDA and CDR2 as SQIVND (reference sequence). The CDR3 spans 16 residues. Trimming stripped 3 bases from V and 7 bases from J, with 18 bases between. The CDR3 DNA reads as TGTGCCAGTAGTATTTCGGCAGGGCAGGGGTTCGGGGAGCTGTTTTTT. Translation gives CASSISAGQGFGELFF.

The rearrangement uses TRBV18 and TRBJ2-5; a possible D gene is TRBD1 (5 bases). The germline CDR1 and CDR2 sequences are KGHSH and LQKENI. Trimming removed 6 bases at V and 4 bases at J, with 21 bases between. The CDR3 has 16 residues. The CDR3 DNA reads as TGTGCCAGCTCCCTTTCCACAGGTTCCGGTGGAGAGACCCAGTACTTC. Protein sequence: CASSLSTGSGGETQYF.

The chain has TRBV19 and TRBJ1-1, with TRBD1 as a possible D gene (5 bases). V was cut by 4 bases and J by 2 bases, with 11 bases left in between. Germline assignment: CDR1 LNHDA and CDR2 SQIVND (reference sequence). The CDR3 has 14 residues. CDR3 nucleotide sequence: TGTGCCAGTAGTACTTTCACAGGTAACACTGAAGCTTTCTTT. This codes for CASSTFTGNTEAFF.